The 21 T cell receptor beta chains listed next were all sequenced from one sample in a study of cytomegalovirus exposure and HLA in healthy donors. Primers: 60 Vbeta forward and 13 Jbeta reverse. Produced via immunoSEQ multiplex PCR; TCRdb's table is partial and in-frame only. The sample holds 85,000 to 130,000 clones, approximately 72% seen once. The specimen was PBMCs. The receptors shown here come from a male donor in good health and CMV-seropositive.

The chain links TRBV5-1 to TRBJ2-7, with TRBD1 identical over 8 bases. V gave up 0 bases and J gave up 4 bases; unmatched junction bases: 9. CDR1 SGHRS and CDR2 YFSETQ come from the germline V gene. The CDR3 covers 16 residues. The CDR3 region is CASSLVGGGQGYEQYF. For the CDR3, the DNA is TGCGCCAGCAGCTTGGTGGGGGGCGGACAGGGATACGAGCAGTACTTC. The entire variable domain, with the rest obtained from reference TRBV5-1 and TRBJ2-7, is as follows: KAGVTQTPRYLIKTRGQQVTLSCSPISGHRSVSWYQQTPGQGLQFLFEYFSETQRNKGNFPGRFSGRQFSNSRSEMNVSTLELGDSALYLCASSLVGGGQGYEQYFGPGTRLTVT.

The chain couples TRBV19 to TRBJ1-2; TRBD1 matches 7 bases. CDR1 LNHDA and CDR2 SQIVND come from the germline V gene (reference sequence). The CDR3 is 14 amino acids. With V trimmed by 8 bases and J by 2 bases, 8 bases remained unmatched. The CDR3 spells CASSWTGGNYGYTF. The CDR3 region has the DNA TGTGCCAGTTCCTGGACAGGCGGCAACTATGGCTACACCTTC.

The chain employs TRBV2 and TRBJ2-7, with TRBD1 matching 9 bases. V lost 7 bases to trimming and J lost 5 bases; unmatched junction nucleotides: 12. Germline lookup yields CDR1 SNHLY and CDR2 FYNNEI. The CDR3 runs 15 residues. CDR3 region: CASKGTTGGLNEQYF. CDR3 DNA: TGTGCCAGCAAAGGAACGACAGGGGGTCTTAACGAGCAGTACTTC.

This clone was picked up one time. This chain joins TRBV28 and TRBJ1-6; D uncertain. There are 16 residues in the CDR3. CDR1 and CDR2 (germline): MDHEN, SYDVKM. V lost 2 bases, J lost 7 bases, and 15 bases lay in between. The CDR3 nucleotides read TGTGCCAGCAGTTTAGAGGGATCATTCCCAAATTCACCCCTCCACTTT. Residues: CASSLEGSFPNSPLHF.

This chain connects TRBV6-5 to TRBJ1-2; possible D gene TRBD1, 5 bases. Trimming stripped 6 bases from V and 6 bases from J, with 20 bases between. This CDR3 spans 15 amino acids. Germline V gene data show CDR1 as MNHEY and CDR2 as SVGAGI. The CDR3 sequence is CASRPPTGGRDGYTF. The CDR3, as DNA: TGTGCCAGCAGACCCCCTACGGGGGGAAGGGATGGCTACACCTTC.

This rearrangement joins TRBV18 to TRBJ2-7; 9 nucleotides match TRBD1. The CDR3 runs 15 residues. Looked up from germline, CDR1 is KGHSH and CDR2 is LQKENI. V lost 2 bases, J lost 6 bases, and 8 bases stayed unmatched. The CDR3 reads CASSPSGTGFSEQYF. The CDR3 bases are TGTGCCAGCTCACCATCCGGGACAGGGTTTTCCGAGCAGTACTTC.

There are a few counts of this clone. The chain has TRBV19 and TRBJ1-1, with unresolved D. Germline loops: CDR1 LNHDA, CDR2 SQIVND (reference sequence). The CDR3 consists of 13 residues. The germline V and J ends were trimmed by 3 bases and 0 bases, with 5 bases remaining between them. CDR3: CASSMYMNTEAFF. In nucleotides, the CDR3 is TGTGCCAGTAGTATGTATATGAACACTGAAGCTTTCTTT.

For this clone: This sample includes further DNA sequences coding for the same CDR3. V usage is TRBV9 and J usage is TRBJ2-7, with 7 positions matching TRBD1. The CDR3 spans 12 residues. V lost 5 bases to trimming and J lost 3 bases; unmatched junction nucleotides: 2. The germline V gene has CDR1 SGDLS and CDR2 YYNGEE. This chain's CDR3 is CASSRDSYEQYF. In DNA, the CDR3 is TGTGCCAGCAGTCGGGACAGCTACGAGCAGTACTTC.

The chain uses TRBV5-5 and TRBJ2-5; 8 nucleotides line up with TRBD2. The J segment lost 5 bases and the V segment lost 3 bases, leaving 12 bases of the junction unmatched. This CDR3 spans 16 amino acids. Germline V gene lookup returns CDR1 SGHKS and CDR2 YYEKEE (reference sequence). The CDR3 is CASSSPNGGDSETQYF. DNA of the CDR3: TGTGCCAGCAGCTCACCAAACGGGGGGGATTCGGAGACCCAGTACTTC.

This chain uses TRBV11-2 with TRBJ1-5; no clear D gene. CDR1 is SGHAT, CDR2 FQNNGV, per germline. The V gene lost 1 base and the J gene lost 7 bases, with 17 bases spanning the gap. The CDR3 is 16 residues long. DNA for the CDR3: TGTGCCAGCAGCTTAGGCCTCGGGTTAGCTTCCCAGCCCCAGCATTTT. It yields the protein CASSLGLGLASQPQHF.

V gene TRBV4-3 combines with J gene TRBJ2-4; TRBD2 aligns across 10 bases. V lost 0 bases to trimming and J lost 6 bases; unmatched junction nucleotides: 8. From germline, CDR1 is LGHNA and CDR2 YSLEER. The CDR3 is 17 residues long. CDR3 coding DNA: TGCGCCAGCAGCCAAGATTTACTAGCGGGGCGGGGAAACATTCAGTACTTC. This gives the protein CASSQDLLAGRGNIQYF.

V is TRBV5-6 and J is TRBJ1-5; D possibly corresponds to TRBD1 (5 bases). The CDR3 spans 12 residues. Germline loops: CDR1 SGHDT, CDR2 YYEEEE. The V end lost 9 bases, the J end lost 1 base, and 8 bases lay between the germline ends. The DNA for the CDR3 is TGTGCCAACGGGGGGAGCAATCAGCCCCAGCATTTT. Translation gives CANGGSNQPQHF.

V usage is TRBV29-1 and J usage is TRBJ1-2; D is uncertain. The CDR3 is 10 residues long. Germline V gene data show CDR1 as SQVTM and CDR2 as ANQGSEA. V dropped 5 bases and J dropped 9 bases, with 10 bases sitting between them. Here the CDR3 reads CSVSSGSYTF. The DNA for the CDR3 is TGCAGCGTTTCCTCAGGCAGCTACACCTTC. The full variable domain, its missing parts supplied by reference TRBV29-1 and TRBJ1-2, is SAVISQKPSRDICQRGTSLTIQCQVDSQVTMMFWYRQQPGQSLTLIATANQGSEATYESGFVIDKFPISRPNLTFSTLTVSNMSPEDSSIYLCSVSSGSYTFGSGTRLTVV.

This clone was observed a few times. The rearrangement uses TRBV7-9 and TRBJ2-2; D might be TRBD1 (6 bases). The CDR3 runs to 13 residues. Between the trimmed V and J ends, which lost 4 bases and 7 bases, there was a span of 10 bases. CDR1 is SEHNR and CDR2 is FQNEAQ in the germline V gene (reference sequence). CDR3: CASSSDSGGELFF. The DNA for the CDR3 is TGTGCCAGCAGCTCGGACAGTGGCGGGGAGCTGTTTTTT.

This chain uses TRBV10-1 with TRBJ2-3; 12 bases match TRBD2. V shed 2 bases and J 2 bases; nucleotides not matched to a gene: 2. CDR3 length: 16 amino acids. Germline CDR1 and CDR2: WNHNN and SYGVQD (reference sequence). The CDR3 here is CASSETSGGFTDTQYF. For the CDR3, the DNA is TGCGCCAGCAGTGAGACTAGCGGGGGGTTCACAGATACGCAGTATTTT.

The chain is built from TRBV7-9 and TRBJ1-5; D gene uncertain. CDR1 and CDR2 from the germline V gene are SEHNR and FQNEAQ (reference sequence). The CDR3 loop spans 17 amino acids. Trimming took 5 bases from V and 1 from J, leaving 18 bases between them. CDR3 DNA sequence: TGTGCCAGCAGCCAAGGTACAGTTCGGGAAAGCAATCAGCCCCAGCATTTT. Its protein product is CASSQGTVRESNQPQHF.

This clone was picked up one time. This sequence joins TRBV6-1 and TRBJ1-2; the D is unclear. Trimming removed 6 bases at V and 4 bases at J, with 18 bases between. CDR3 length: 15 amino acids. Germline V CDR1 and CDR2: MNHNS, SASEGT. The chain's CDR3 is CASSQAGSSFYGYTF. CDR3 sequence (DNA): TGTGCCAGCAGCCAAGCGGGATCGAGTTTCTATGGCTACACCTTC.

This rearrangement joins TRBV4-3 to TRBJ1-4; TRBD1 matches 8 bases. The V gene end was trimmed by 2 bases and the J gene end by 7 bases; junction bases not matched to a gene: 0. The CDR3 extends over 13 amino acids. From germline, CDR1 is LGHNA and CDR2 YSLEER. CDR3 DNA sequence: TGCGCCAGCAGCCAACAGGGGGCTGAAAAACTGTTTTTT. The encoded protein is CASSQQGAEKLFF.

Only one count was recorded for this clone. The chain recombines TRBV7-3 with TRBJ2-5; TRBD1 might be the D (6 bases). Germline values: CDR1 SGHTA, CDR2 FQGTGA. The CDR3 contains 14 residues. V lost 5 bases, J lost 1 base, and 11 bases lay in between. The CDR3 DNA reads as TGTGCCAGCAGCGCCACAGGGCTCCAAGAGACCCAGTACTTC. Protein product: CASSATGLQETQYF.

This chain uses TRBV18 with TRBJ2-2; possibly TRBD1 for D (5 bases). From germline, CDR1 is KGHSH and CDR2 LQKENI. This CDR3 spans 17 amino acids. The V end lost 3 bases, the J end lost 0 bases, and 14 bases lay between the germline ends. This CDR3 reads CASSPYRLHTNTGELFF. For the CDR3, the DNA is TGTGCCAGCTCACCCTACAGGCTTCACACGAACACCGGGGAGCTGTTTTTT.

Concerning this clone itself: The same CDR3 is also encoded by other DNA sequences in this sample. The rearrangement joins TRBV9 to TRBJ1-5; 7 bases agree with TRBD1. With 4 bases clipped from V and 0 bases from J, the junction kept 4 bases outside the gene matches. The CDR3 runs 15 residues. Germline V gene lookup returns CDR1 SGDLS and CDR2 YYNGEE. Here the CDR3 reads CASSLGQYSNQPQHF. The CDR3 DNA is TGTGCCAGCAGCTTGGGACAGTATAGCAATCAGCCCCAGCATTTT.